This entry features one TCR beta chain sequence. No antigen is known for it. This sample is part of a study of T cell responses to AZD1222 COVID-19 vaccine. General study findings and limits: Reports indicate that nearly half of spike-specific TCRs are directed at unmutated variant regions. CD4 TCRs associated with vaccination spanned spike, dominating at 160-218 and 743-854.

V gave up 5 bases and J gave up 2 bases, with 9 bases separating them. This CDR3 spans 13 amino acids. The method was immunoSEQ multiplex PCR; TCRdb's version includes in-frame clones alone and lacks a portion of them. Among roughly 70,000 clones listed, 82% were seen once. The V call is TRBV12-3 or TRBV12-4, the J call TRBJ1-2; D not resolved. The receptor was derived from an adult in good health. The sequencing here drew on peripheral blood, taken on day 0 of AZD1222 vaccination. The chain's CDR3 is CASSPTLNYGYTF. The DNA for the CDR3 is TGTGCCAGCAGTCCCACCCTCAACTATGGCTACACCTTC.